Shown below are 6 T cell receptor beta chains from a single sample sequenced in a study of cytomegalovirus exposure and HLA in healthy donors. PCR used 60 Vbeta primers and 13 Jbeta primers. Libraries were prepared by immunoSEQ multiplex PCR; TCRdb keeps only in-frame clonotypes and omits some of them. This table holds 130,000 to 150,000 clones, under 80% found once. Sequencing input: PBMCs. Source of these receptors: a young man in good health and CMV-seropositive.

The CDR3 loop is CASSRRTGMNTEAFF. CDR3 nucleotides: TGTGCCAGCAGCCGAAGGACAGGGATGAACACTGAAGCTTTCTTT. The chain couples TRBV14 to TRBJ1-1, with 8 nucleotides matching TRBD1. V trimming: 4 bases; J trimming: 0 bases; junction bases outside the gene matches: 4. The CDR3 length is 15 residues. Germline V gene sequence: CDR1 SGHDN, CDR2 FVKESK.

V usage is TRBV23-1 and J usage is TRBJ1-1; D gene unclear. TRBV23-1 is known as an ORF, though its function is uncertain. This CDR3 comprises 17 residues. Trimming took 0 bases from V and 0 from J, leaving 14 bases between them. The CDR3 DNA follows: TGCGCCAGCAGTCAATCTCAGGCTAAGGTCATGAACACTGAAGCTTTCTTT. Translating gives CASSQSQAKVMNTEAFF.

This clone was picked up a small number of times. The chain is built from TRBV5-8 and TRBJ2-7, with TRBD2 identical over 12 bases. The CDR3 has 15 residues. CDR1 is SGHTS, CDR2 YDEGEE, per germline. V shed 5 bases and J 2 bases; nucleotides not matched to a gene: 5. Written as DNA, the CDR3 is TGTGCCAGCAGGAGAGGACTAGCGGGAACCTACGAGCAGTACTTC. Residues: CASRRGLAGTYEQYF.

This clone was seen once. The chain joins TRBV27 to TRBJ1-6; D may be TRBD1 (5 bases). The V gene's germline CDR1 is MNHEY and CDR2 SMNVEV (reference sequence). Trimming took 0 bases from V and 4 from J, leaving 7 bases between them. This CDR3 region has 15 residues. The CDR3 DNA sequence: TGTGCCAGCAGTTTATCAGCAGGGTATAATTCACCCCTCCACTTT. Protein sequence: CASSLSAGYNSPLHF.

The chain's CDR3 is CASSYSDRAGYEQYF. Here the CDR3 DNA reads TGTGCCAGCAGTTACTCCGACAGGGCAGGCTACGAGCAGTACTTC. V usage is TRBV6-6 and J usage is TRBJ2-7, with 7 bases lining up with TRBD1. The CDR3 consists of 15 residues. V shed 0 bases, J shed 3 bases, and the junction held 5 bases outside the gene matches. Germline V gene sequence: CDR1 MNHNY, CDR2 SVGAGI (reference sequence).

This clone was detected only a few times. In DNA, the CDR3 is TGCAGCGTTGTGTCACAGGGGGCAAAGAACACTGAAGCTTTCTTT. This translates into CSVVSQGAKNTEAFF. The chain combines TRBV29-1 with TRBJ1-1, with TRBD1 identical over 9 bases. Germline lookup yields CDR1 SQVTM and CDR2 ANQGSEA. The V segment lost 4 bases and the J segment 1 base; nucleotides outside the gene matches: 7. The CDR3 covers 15 residues.